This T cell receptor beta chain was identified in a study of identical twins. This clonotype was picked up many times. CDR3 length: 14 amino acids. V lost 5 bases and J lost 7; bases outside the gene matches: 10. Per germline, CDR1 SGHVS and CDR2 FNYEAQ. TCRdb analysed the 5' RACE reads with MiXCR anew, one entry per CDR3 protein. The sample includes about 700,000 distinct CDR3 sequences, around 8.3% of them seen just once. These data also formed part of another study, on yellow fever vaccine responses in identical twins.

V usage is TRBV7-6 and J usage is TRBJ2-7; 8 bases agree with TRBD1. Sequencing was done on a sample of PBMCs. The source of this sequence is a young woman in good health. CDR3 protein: CASSPQGQGREQYF. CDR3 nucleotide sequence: TGTGCCAGCAGCCCCCAAGGACAGGGAAGGGAGCAGTACTTC.